This T cell receptor (beta chain) was sequenced for a study of shared clonotypes between healthy human individuals. CDR1 is LNHNV, CDR2 YYDKDF, per germline (reference sequence). CDR3 length: 16 residues. Trimming at V came to 6 bases and at J to 2 bases, leaving 12 bases not matched to a gene. For each subset, genomic DNA was distributed in equal portions over several immunoSEQ plates. Using immunoSEQ multiplex PCR, the repertoire was profiled, and TCRdb retains in-frame clones only, with some absent. Counted here are some 1 million clones, around 76% occurring once; the ten biggest clones make up 1.2% to 1.5%.

The sequenced sample was memory CD4+ T cells sorted from blood. Described subset: CD45RA-negative fraction. This receptor was identified in a man between 18 and 35 years old in good health. V and J are TRBV15 and TRBJ2-7, with TRBD1 identical over 8 bases. CDR3 residues: CATRTSTGAQTYEQYF. For the CDR3, the DNA is TGTGCCACCAGGACATCGACAGGGGCGCAGACCTACGAGCAGTACTTC.